This TCR beta chain derives from a study of CD8 T cells in Susac syndrome. The germline CDR1 and CDR2 sequences are SNHLY and FYNNEI. Trimming left V 2 bases short and J 6 bases short, with 20 bases between. The CDR3 is 16 residues long. Random hexamers were used to reverse transcribe the RNA input (roughly 0.5 to 1 ug). TCR beta CDR3 was amplified by immunoSEQ multiplex PCR. This amplification extended across 54 Vbeta and 13 Jbeta segments. In TCRdb, the immunoSEQ multiplex PCR reads were re-called with MiXCR into one record per CDR3 protein. The table lists some 170,000 distinct CDR3 sequences, approximately 94% of them singletons. Sequencing of TCR beta was undertaken in CD8+ and CD4+ T cells derived from blood. The multiple sclerosis controls were treatment-naive patients affected by stable or active relapsing-remitting disease. The TEMRA cells underwent FACS enrichment, while the CD8+ and CD4+ T cells underwent negative isolation.

The chain uses TRBV2 and TRBJ2-7; weak D call: TRBD1 (6 bases). This clonotype originated in a human donor with multiple sclerosis. Specimen: CD4+ T cells from PBMCs. The DNA of the CDR3 is TGTGCCAGCAGTGAACCGTCCGACAGGAGGAATAGCGAGCAGTACTTC. Protein product: CASSEPSDRRNSEQYF.